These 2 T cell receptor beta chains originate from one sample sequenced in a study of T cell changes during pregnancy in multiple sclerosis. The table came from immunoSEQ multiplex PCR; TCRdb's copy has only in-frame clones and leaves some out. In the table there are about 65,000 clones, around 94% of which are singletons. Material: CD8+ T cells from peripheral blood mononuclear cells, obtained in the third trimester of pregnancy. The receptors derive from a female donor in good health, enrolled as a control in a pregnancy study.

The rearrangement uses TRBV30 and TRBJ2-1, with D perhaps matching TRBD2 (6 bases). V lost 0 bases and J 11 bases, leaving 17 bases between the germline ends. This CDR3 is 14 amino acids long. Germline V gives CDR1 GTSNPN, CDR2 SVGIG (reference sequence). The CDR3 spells CAWSVRGGTSQQFF. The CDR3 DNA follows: TGTGCCTGGAGTGTACGTGGGGGGACGAGTCAGCAGTTCTTC.

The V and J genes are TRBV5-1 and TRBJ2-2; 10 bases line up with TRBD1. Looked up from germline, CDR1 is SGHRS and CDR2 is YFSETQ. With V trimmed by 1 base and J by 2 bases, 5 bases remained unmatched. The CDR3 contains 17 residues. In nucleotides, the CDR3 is TGCGCCAGCAGCTTGAGTATGACAGGGGGCAACACCGGGGAGCTGTTTTTT. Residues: CASSLSMTGGNTGELFF.